This T cell receptor (beta chain) emerged from a study of OX40 agonist ivuxolimab in advanced cancers. Concerning the study at large: Ivuxolimab, which targeted the costimulatory receptor OX40 (CD134), was an agonistic, fully human IgG2 monoclonal antibody. Intravenous ivuxolimab was administered to patients every 2 weeks at six dose levels: 0.01, 0.1, 0.3, 1.5, 3 and 10 mg/kg. Of the approximately 53 patients in dose escalation, about 20 had hepatocellular carcinoma, some 15 had melanoma, 9 had renal cell carcinoma and 9 had head and neck cancer. A male proportion of about 79% and a mean age of approximately 62 years, ranging from about 23 to 79, were recorded for the dose-escalation cohort. Prior anti-PD-1, anti-PD-L1 or anti-CTLA-4 therapy was permitted, and approximately 40% of dose-escalation patients had received checkpoint inhibitors. Partial responses were achieved by three dose-escalation patients, of whom one had hepatocellular carcinoma and two had cutaneous melanoma. Peripheral TCRbeta sequencing aimed to test whether ivuxolimab altered TCR sequence diversity and caused clonal T-cell expansion. The paper reports the monotherapy dose-escalation portion (N ≈ 50 patients) of the phase I ivuxolimab trial. Points the paper makes about the study in general: Low levels of normalized T-cell clonal expansion were also seen in some patients who did not respond. The antigen specificity of the peripheral T cells that underwent clonal expansion was not determined. After ivuxolimab, expanded clones were on average more numerous among CD8+ T cells than among CD4+ T cells. In partial responders in the 0.1-3.0 mg/kg groups, normalized peripheral clonal expansion was found to be among the lowest, especially among CD8+ T cells. Clonal expansion of both CD4+ and CD8+ blood T cells was observed from baseline to week 6 at doses 0.1 to 3.0 mg/kg.

Genomic DNA was isolated from the sorted cells so that the TCRbeta CDR3 region could be sequenced. The immunoSEQ Assay was used to sequence the TCRbeta CDR3 regions. Held by TCRdb, this immuneACCESS table contains in-frame sequences only and omits some clones. Under half of the omission traces to an unresolved V gene where checked; the cause of the rest is unknown. This sample holds 50,000 to 75,000 clones; 86% were observed only once. Roughly 1.1% of the sample is in the top ten clones. As concerns this clone: The target of this receptor is not known. Base qualities were left out, and no much larger clone turns up one base away.

The trial excluded patients who had a history of autoimmune disease or who were on systemic immunosuppression. In every dose cohort, peripheral blood was drawn for TCR sequencing at baseline, cycle 4 day 1, and cycle 7 day 1. The samples were drawn from a first-in-human, open-label, multicenter phase I dose-escalation trial of ivuxolimab. Adults with locally advanced or metastatic head and neck squamous cell, hepatocellular, melanoma or renal cell carcinoma were enrolled in the trial. CD4+ and CD8+ T cells were sorted separately from peripheral blood before TCR sequencing. Taken from cysteine to phenylalanine, the CDR3 has 17 residues. This entry keeps only the CDR3 DNA: 51 bases, framed from base 1. From a lookup of the germline V gene (reference sequence), CDR1 and CDR2 are SGHNT and YYREEE. At the junction V is shortened by 1 base and J by 2 bases; bases outside the gene matches: 4.

The receptor chain draws on TRBV5-4 and TRBJ2-2; TRBD2 matches 11 bases in the middle. The sequencing used CD4+ or CD8+ T cells sorted from blood, collected in a trial of the OX40 agonist ivuxolimab. The sequence came from an adult with an advanced solid tumor such as melanoma, head and neck, liver or kidney cancer. The CDR3 here reads CASSLRRLAGNTGELFF. The bases read TGTGCCAGCAGCTTGCGCCGACTAGCGGGAAACACCGGGGAGCTGTTTTTT.